Shown below are 28 T cell receptor beta chains from a single sample sequenced in a study of blood T cell repertoires in COVID-19. TCRdb keeps only in-frame clones here, not all; method: immunoSEQ multiplex PCR. The repertoire consists of about 150,000 clones, with about 83% occurring once and the leading ten covering under 6%. The sequenced sample was peripheral blood. These receptors came from a human donor in a cohort sampled during active COVID-19.

The chain uses TRBV5-1 and TRBJ2-7; maybe TRBD1 (6 bases). The CDR3 has 14 residues. Deletions cut 3 bases from V and 4 bases from J, with 14 bases between. CDR1 and CDR2 from the germline V gene are SGHRS and YFSETQ. Written as DNA, the CDR3 is TGCGCCAGCAGCTCGGCAGGGGCTCAGTACGAGCAGTACTTC. It translates to CASSSAGAQYEQYF. The entire variable domain, with the rest obtained from reference TRBV5-1 and TRBJ2-7, is as follows: KAGVTQTPRYLIKTRGQQVTLSCSPISGHRSVSWYQQTPGQGLQFLFEYFSETQRNKGNFPGRFSGRQFSNSRSEMNVSTLELGDSALYLCASSSAGAQYEQYFGPGTRLTVT.

For the CDR3, the DNA is TGTGCCAGCAGTGAAGTTGTGGGAGGATTTGCTGAAGCTTTCTTT. Its protein is CASSEVVGGFAEAFF. This chain uses TRBV2 with TRBJ1-1; no clear D gene. The CDR3 is made up of 15 amino acids. The V end lost 1 base, the J end lost 6 bases, and 15 bases lay between the germline ends. Germline V CDR1 and CDR2: SNHLY, FYNNEI. Full variable domain (rest looked up from reference TRBV2 and TRBJ1-1): EPEVTQTPSHQVTQMGQEVILRCVPISNHLYFYWYRQILGQKVEFLVSFYNNEISEKSEIFDDQFSVERPDGSNFTLKIRSTKLEDSAMYFCASSEVVGGFAEAFFGQGTRLTVV.

The chain carries TRBV10-3 and TRBJ1-2; the match to TRBD1 covers 7 bases. Germline trimming cut 10 bases from V and 4 bases from J; bases unmatched to any gene: 6. CDR3 length: 12 amino acids. Germline CDR1 and CDR2: ENHRY and SYGVKD. The CDR3 coding sequence is TGTGCCAGCACGGGACAGCCCTATGGCTACACCTTC. Amino acids: CASTGQPYGYTF.

The chain is built from TRBV9 and TRBJ2-7; D perhaps matches TRBD1 (6 bases). From germline, CDR1 is SGDLS and CDR2 YYNGEE. The CDR3 has 15 amino acids. V lost 5 bases to trimming and J lost 2 bases, with 17 bases between them. This CDR3 is CASSIGGQGPYEQYF. For the CDR3, the DNA is TGTGCCAGCAGTATAGGCGGGCAGGGGCCCTACGAGCAGTACTTC.

This chain links TRBV4-1 with TRBJ1-1; D possibly corresponds to TRBD1 (6 bases). Trimming stripped 2 bases from V and 1 base from J, with 11 bases between. Germline-derived CDR1 and CDR2 are MGHRA and YSYEKL. This CDR3 has 15 residues. CDR3 coding DNA: TGCGCCAGCAGCCAACAACAGGGAGCGAACACTGAAGCTTTCTTT. It encodes CASSQQQGANTEAFF.

The chain carries TRBV6-1 and TRBJ1-5; 8 nucleotides agree with TRBD1. The CDR3 is 18 residues long. The ends lost 2 bases at V and 6 bases at J; junction bases unmatched: 15. The germline CDR1 and CDR2 sequences are MNHNS and SASEGT. The CDR3 bases are TGTGCCAGCAGTGAATCTAGGCAGGGGGCGTTAATTGGTCAGCCCCAGCATTTT. Translation gives CASSESRQGALIGQPQHF.

The chain has TRBV19 and TRBJ2-5, with 7 bases fitting TRBD1. CDR1 is LNHDA and CDR2 is SQIVND in the germline V gene (reference sequence). V lost 3 bases and J lost 3; bases outside the gene matches: 4. This CDR3 is 14 amino acids long. This chain's CDR3 is CASSMGQPKETQYF. CDR3 nucleotide sequence: TGTGCCAGTAGTATGGGACAGCCGAAAGAGACCCAGTACTTC.

This rearrangement joins TRBV30 to TRBJ1-1, with unresolved D. The CDR3 has 12 residues. V gave up 4 bases and J gave up 1 base, with 7 bases separating them. CDR1 is GTSNPN and CDR2 is SVGIG in the germline V gene (reference sequence). CDR3 DNA sequence: TGTGCCTGGATAACAACGAACACTGAAGCTTTCTTT. The encoded protein is CAWITTNTEAFF.

Only one count was recorded for this clone. V gene TRBV5-6 combines with J gene TRBJ2-7; D unresolved. The CDR3 has 13 amino acids. Germline V gene sequence: CDR1 SGHDT, CDR2 YYEEEE. V was cut by 3 bases and J by 0 bases, with 7 bases left in between. The CDR3 DNA follows: TGTGCCAGCAGCTCTATGAGCTCCTACGAGCAGTACTTC. Translation gives CASSSMSSYEQYF.

The chain is built from TRBV7-8 and TRBJ1-5; 9 nucleotides agree with TRBD1. The CDR3 runs 16 residues. J gave up 0 bases and V 6 bases, and 6 bases lay outside the gene matches. Germline CDR1 SGHVS, CDR2 FQNEAQ. The CDR3 DNA is TGTGCCAGCAGTTCACAGGGGGCGGTTAGCAATCAGCCCCAGCATTTT. Its protein is CASSSQGAVSNQPQHF.

The chain carries TRBV7-8 and TRBJ2-7; maybe TRBD1 (6 bases). The germline CDR1 and CDR2 sequences are SGHVS and FQNEAQ. Trimming took off 5 bases at V and 2 bases at J, with 13 bases between the two ends. This CDR3 region has 14 residues. CDR3 loop: CASSPTGLTYEQYF. The CDR3 DNA is TGTGCCAGCAGCCCAACAGGGCTCACCTACGAGCAGTACTTC.

The chain couples TRBV27 to TRBJ2-7; 9 bases align to TRBD1. The germline gives CDR1 MNHEY, CDR2 SMNVEV (reference sequence). The CDR3 spans 15 residues. V lost 2 bases, J lost 10 bases, and 12 bases stayed unmatched. CDR3 sequence (DNA): TGTGCCAGCAGTTTAGATGGGGACAGGGTGGTCGGCCAGTACTTC. Protein: CASSLDGDRVVGQYF.

The chain has TRBV7-9 and TRBJ1-2, with 11 bases aligning to TRBD1. CDR1 and CDR2 (germline): SEHNR, FQNEAQ (reference sequence). This CDR3 has 16 residues. The V segment lost 5 bases and the J segment 4 bases; nucleotides outside the gene matches: 9. This CDR3 is CASSRYHGTGGYGYTF. CDR3 nucleotide sequence: TGTGCCAGCAGCAGATACCACGGGACAGGGGGCTATGGCTACACCTTC.

The chain combines TRBV2 with TRBJ1-2; D is undetermined. The CDR3 totals 13 residues. Trimming pared 8 bases from V and 0 bases from J, leaving 10 bases between. Germline loops: CDR1 SNHLY, CDR2 FYNNEI. The chain's CDR3 is CASGGSPNYGYTF. Here the CDR3 DNA reads TGTGCCAGCGGCGGCAGCCCTAACTATGGCTACACCTTC.

The chain links TRBV28 to TRBJ2-7; tentative D call: TRBD2 (5 bases). V lost 7 bases to trimming and J lost 7 bases, with 11 bases between them. The CDR3 runs 11 residues. Germline CDR1 MDHEN, CDR2 SYDVKM. The CDR3 bases are TGTGCCAGCACGGACCCGGGAGAGCAGTACTTC. Translating it yields CASTDPGEQYF.

This clone was observed once. The chain couples TRBV5-6 to TRBJ2-7; TRBD1 might be the D (6 bases). This CDR3 comprises 16 residues. Trimming cost V 4 bases and J 2 bases, with 19 bases left between them. Germline CDR1 and CDR2: SGHDT and YYEEEE. The chain's CDR3 is CASSKLLRDITYEQYF. CDR3 bases: TGTGCCAGCAGCAAGCTCCTCCGGGACATCACCTACGAGCAGTACTTC. Filled out from reference TRBV5-6 and TRBJ2-7, the complete variable domain reads DAGVTQSPTHLIKTRGQQVTLRCSPKSGHDTVSWYQQALGQGPQFIFQYYEEEERQRGNFPDRFSGHQFPNYSSELNVNALLLGDSALYLCASSKLLRDITYEQYFGPGTRLTVT.

V is TRBV5-1 and J is TRBJ2-5, with D unresolved. Trimming cost V 3 bases and J 2 bases, with 8 bases left between them. There are 13 residues in the CDR3. In germline, CDR1 is SGHRS, CDR2 YFSETQ. CDR3 coding DNA: TGCGCCAGCAGCTCCCCTACTCAAGAGACCCAGTACTTC. Encoded protein: CASSSPTQETQYF.

V gene TRBV30 combines with J gene TRBJ2-1; D is uncertain. The ends were cut back, 2 bases at V and 10 bases at J, with 9 bases in the middle. Per germline, CDR1 GTSNPN and CDR2 SVGIG (reference sequence). The CDR3 runs 11 residues. CDR3 region: CAWSPSREQFF. The CDR3 nucleotides read TGTGCCTGGAGTCCGTCGAGGGAGCAGTTCTTC.

The V gene is TRBV19, the J gene TRBJ2-1, with 8 positions matching TRBD1. Trimming at V came to 5 bases and at J to 8 bases, leaving 5 bases not matched to a gene. The CDR3 is 13 residues long. CDR1 is LNHDA, CDR2 SQIVND, per germline (reference sequence). This CDR3 is CASSADRDDEQFF. The CDR3 DNA reads as TGTGCCAGTAGTGCGGACAGGGACGATGAGCAGTTCTTC.

The rearrangement links TRBV30 to TRBJ1-3; 10 bases align to TRBD1. The CDR3 loop spans 17 amino acids. Germline values: CDR1 GTSNPN, CDR2 SVGIG (reference sequence). After removal of 0 bases from V and 0 bases from J, the junction contained 5 bases not matched to a gene. The CDR3 sequence is CAWSVLGTGVSGNTIYF. The DNA of the CDR3 is TGTGCCTGGAGTGTACTTGGGACAGGGGTCTCTGGAAACACCATATATTTT.

The CDR3 DNA is TGTGCCAGCAGTTCAAGCCGCGATACGCAGTATTTT. Amino acids: CASSSSRDTQYF. The chain links TRBV28 to TRBJ2-3, with D uncertain. CDR3 length: 12 amino acids. In germline, CDR1 is MDHEN, CDR2 SYDVKM. Trimming shortened V by 4 bases and J by 6 bases, and 8 bases separated the two germline ends.

This chain links TRBV27 with TRBJ2-7, with 10 positions matching TRBD1. In germline, CDR1 is MNHEY, CDR2 SMNVEV (reference sequence). The CDR3 spans 15 residues. Trimming took 5 bases from V and 7 from J; bases not matched to a gene: 11. The CDR3 DNA reads as TGTGCCAGCAGTGCCCAGGGACAGGGGAGGCGGGAGCAGTACTTC. Amino acid sequence: CASSAQGQGRREQYF.

The V gene is TRBV4-1, the J gene TRBJ2-3; no clear D gene. The CDR3 spans 15 residues. Trimming shortened V by 2 bases and J by 6 bases, and 15 bases separated the two germline ends. The germline V gene has CDR1 MGHRA and CDR2 YSYEKL. CDR3 region: CASSQSLGPRDTQYF. CDR3 in DNA: TGCGCCAGCAGCCAAAGTCTAGGCCCTCGGGATACGCAGTATTTT.

The chain couples TRBV5-5 to TRBJ2-5, with TRBD2 identical over 8 bases. CDR3 length equals 13 residues. Germline CDR1 and CDR2: SGHKS and YYEKEE (reference sequence). The V and J ends lost 4 bases and 3 bases, in that order; junction bases with no gene match: 2. The CDR3 DNA follows: TGTGCCAGCAGCCTACTAGCGGAAGAGACCCAGTACTTC. This sequence encodes CASSLLAEETQYF.

This chain joins TRBV4-3 and TRBJ2-7, with 8 bases that match TRBD1. This CDR3 comprises 15 residues. Germline V gene data show CDR1 as LGHNA and CDR2 as YSLEER. J lost 1 base, V lost 1 base, and 3 bases had no gene match. CDR3 coding DNA: TGCGCCAGCAGCCAAGCTCAGGGGGCATCCTACGAGCAGTACTTC. This gives the protein CASSQAQGASYEQYF.

This rearrangement joins TRBV6-2 or TRBV6-3 to TRBJ1-6; D gene uncertain. Germline V gives CDR1 MNHEY, CDR2 SVGEGT. The V gene lost 1 base and the J gene lost 7 bases, with 8 bases spanning the gap. The CDR3 has 14 amino acids. This CDR3 reads CASSYYAGNSPLHF. The CDR3 nucleotides are TGTGCCAGCAGTTACTACGCAGGAAATTCACCCCTCCACTTT.

The chain is built from TRBV14 and TRBJ1-2; 7 positions match TRBD1. This CDR3 is built from 13 residues. V was pared by 2 bases and J by 7 bases, with 4 bases of the junction left unmatched. Germline assignment: CDR1 SGHDN and CDR2 FVKESK. This CDR3 reads CASSQRDSFGYTF. The CDR3, as DNA: TGTGCCAGCAGCCAAAGGGACAGTTTTGGCTACACCTTC.

V gene TRBV5-4 combines with J gene TRBJ2-7; D is unresolved. Trimming pared 4 bases from V and 4 bases from J, leaving 6 bases between. CDR1 is SGHNT and CDR2 is YYREEE in the germline V gene (reference sequence). This CDR3 is built from 11 residues. CDR3 DNA sequence: TGTGCCAGCAGCCAGGAATACGAGCAGTACTTC. The encoded protein is CASSQEYEQYF.